Listed below are T cell receptor beta chains from one sample, sequenced in a study of stem cell transplantation in POMP-related autoinflammatory disease. Produced via immunoSEQ multiplex PCR; TCRdb's table is partial and in-frame only. The table includes some 69,000 clones, roughly 90% detected once. The starting material was CD4+ T cells from PBMCs, obtained after stem cell transplantation. The receptor source for this set is a human patient with POMP-related autoinflammation and immune dysregulation (PRAID). Some T cells may be transferred from the graft donor. The CDR3 runs from the conserved cysteine through the conserved F or W. Each record gives: clone size, D gene, J gene, V gene, CDR3 DNA, CDR3 protein. A D gene is named only where the DNA matches it firmly. Clone size is stated in some rows and not others, as once, few, many or a class when expanded.

-	-	TRBJ2-5	TRBV24-1	TGTGCCACCAGTGCAGGAGGCGCCCAAGGACAAGAGACCCAGTACTTC	CATSAGGAQGQETQYF
-	TRBD1	TRBJ1-5	TRBV28	TGTGCCAGCAGACCTAGGACAGGGGGCTTTCAGCCCCAGCATTTT	CASRPRTGGFQPQHF
-	-	TRBJ2-2	TRBV10-3	TGTGCCATCAGTCCCTCTGGGACCGGGGAGCTGTTTTTT	CAISPSGTGELFF
-	-	TRBJ1-1	TRBV19	TGTGCCAGTAGTACCCAGGAGACCCCTGAAGCTTTCTTT	CASSTQETPEAFF
-	-	TRBJ1-4	TRBV27	TGTGCCAGCAGTTTGGATACTAATGAAAAACTGTTTTTT	CASSLDTNEKLFF
-	-	TRBJ2-7	TRBV13	TGTGCCAGCAGCTTAGGCCTCAGGGGACGAACCTACGAGCAGTACTTC	CASSLGLRGRTYEQYF
few	-	TRBJ1-2	TRBV7-9	TGTGCCAGCAGCTCCTCCCTAGCTAACTATGGCTACACCTTC	CASSSSLANYGYTF
-	-	TRBJ2-3	TRBV5-1	TGCGCCAGCGTCCCGGGACATTCCACAGATACGCAGTATTTT	CASVPGHSTDTQYF
-	-	TRBJ2-2	TRBV29-1	TGCAGCGTCGACAGAGCGAACACCGGGGAGCTGTTTTTT	CSVDRANTGELFF
-	-	TRBJ2-2	TRBV19	TGTGCCAGTAGTACGGGGCCGAACACCGGGGAGCTGTTTTTT	CASSTGPNTGELFF
-	-	TRBJ1-2	TRBV5-1	TGCGCCAGCAGCTTGGTTCCGGGGGCCTCGGAGGGCTACACCTTC	CASSLVPGASEGYTF
-	-	TRBJ2-1	TRBV5-1	TGCGCCAGCAGCTTGATGCGTGTGGGGGGCGCCTACAATGAGCAGTTCTTC	CASSLMRVGGAYNEQFF
-	-	TRBJ1-4	TRBV5-1	TGCGCCAGCAGCTCCACGGGGACTAATGAAAAACTGTTTTTT	CASSSTGTNEKLFF
-	-	TRBJ2-3	TRBV5-1	TGCGCCAGCAGCCCGGGTCTAGCTGCTAGCACAGATACGCAGTATTTT	CASSPGLAASTDTQYF
-	-	TRBJ2-5	TRBV4-1	TGCGCCAGCAGCCAAGGAAGTGGCGGAGAGACCCAGTACTTC	CASSQGSGGETQYF
-	-	TRBJ1-1	TRBV10-3	TGTGCCATCAGTGACGCCAGGATGAACACTGAAGCTTTCTTT	CAISDARMNTEAFF
-	TRBD1	TRBJ1-1	TRBV5-4	TGTGCCAGCAGACCCGGAACAGGGGGCTTACTTTTGAACACTGAAGCTTTCTTT	CASRPGTGGLLLNTEAFF
-	-	TRBJ2-1	TRBV6-5	TGTGCCAGCAAGTGGGGAAATGAGCAGTTCTTC	CASKWGNEQFF
few	-	TRBJ1-3	TRBV18	TGTGCCAGCTCACGAACACAGGTTCCCTCTGGAAACACCATATATTTT	CASSRTQVPSGNTIYF
-	TRBD2	TRBJ2-7	TRBV3-1/TRBV3-2	TGTGCCAGCAGCATTTATGGGGGTAGCGGGAGGAGAAACGAGCAGTACTTC	CASSIYGGSGRRNEQYF
once	-	TRBJ1-2	TRBV4-1	TGCGCCAGCAGCCAAGGGATCTCCTATCGGGGGAACTATGGCTACACCTTC	CASSQGISYRGNYGYTF
-	-	TRBJ2-5	TRBV18	TGTGCCAGCTCACCAGAACTAGCAGTACGCGCTGGGACCCAGTACTTC	CASSPELAVRAGTQYF
-	-	TRBJ1-4	TRBV15	TGTGCCACCAGCAGAGATAGGGGAATTTTGGGTTCAACTAATGAAAAACTGTTTTTT	CATSRDRGILGSTNEKLFF
-	TRBD1	TRBJ2-6	TRBV24-1	TGTGCCACCGCTACCGGGACAGGGGCCTCTGGGGCCAACGTCCTGACTTTC	CATATGTGASGANVLTF
-	TRBD2	TRBJ2-2	TRBV10-3	TGTGCCATCAGCTCTGTGGCGGGGGTTGGCACCGGGGAGCTGTTTTTT	CAISSVAGVGTGELFF
-	TRBD2	TRBJ2-3	TRBV10-3	TGTGCCGCCCGACTAGCGGGGGACACAGATACGCAGTATTTT	CAARLAGDTDTQYF
-	TRBD2	TRBJ2-5	TRBV19	TGTGCCAGTACCCGTAGCGGGGGCGAGACCCAGTACTTC	CASTRSGGETQYF
-	-	TRBJ2-5	TRBV7-9	TGTGCCAGCACCCCGGGCGGCGGGGTAGAGACCCAGTACTTC	CASTPGGGVETQYF
-	-	TRBJ1-5	TRBV4-1	TGCGCCAGCAGCCAAGATGGGCAGCTTTATCAGCCCCAGCATTTT	CASSQDGQLYQPQHF
once	TRBD1	TRBJ1-2	TRBV27	TGTGCCAGCAGGAAGGGGACAGGGGTGGGCTATGGCTACACCTTC	CASRKGTGVGYGYTF
-	-	TRBJ1-6	TRBV7-9	TGTGCCAGCAGCTTTACAATCGGGGGTCAGAATTCACCCCTCCACTTT	CASSFTIGGQNSPLHF
-	-	TRBJ2-7	TRBV11-2	TGTGCCAGCAGCCGGGACGGGTCCTACGAGCAGTACTTC	CASSRDGSYEQYF
-	-	TRBJ1-6	TRBV14	TGTGCCAGCAGCCCCGGTATTGACTCAGGGAGTCCTCATTCACCCCTCCACTTT	CASSPGIDSGSPHSPLHF
-	-	TRBJ2-3	TRBV3-1/TRBV3-2	TGTGCCAGCAGCACGTACGGGGTCACAGATACGCAGTATTTT	CASSTYGVTDTQYF
-	TRBD1	TRBJ1-4	TRBV4-1	TGCGCCAGCAGCCAACAACAGGGGGCAAAGGGGGAAAAACTGTTTTTT	CASSQQQGAKGEKLFF
-	-	TRBJ1-4	TRBV20-1	TGCAGTGCTAGCCAAGTTGAAAAACTGTTTTTT	CSASQVEKLFF
-	TRBD1	TRBJ2-7	TRBV18	TGTGCCAGCTCACCAGGACAGGGGAACGAGCAGTACTTC	CASSPGQGNEQYF
-	-	TRBJ2-5	TRBV2	TGTGCCAGCAGTGAAGTTCGGCACCAAGAGACCCAGTACTTC	CASSEVRHQETQYF
-	-	TRBJ1-5	TRBV6-6	TGTGCCAGCAGTTACGGGGGGGATGACAATCAGCCCCAGCATTTT	CASSYGGDDNQPQHF
few	-	TRBJ1-4	TRBV5-6	TGTGCCAGCAGCCGCCCAAATGAAAAACTGTTTTTT	CASSRPNEKLFF
-	-	TRBJ1-1	TRBV10-3	TGTGCCATCAGTGACAGGGGCGACACTGAAGCTTTCTTT	CAISDRGDTEAFF
-	-	TRBJ1-5	TRBV28	TGTGCCAGCATTGGTAGCAATCAGCCCCAGCATTTT	CASIGSNQPQHF
-	-	TRBJ2-2	TRBV11-2	TGTGCCAGCAGCTTAGTGGGTTTGGAGCTGTTTTTT	CASSLVGLELFF
-	-	TRBJ1-2	TRBV28	TGTGCCAGCAGTTTGCCGAAGGGTTATGGCTACACCTTC	CASSLPKGYGYTF
-	-	TRBJ2-5	TRBV28	TGTGCCAGCAGTTTAACAGTGGAGACCCAGTACTTC	CASSLTVETQYF
few	-	TRBJ1-3	TRBV14	TGTGCCAGCAGCCAAACTGGACACAGGGGAAACACCATATATTTT	CASSQTGHRGNTIYF
-	TRBD1	TRBJ1-2	TRBV5-4	TGTGCCAGCAGCCTCGACAGGGCTAACTATGGCTACACCTTC	CASSLDRANYGYTF
-	TRBD1	TRBJ2-5	TRBV9	TGTGCCAGCAGCGTAGGTATAGGACAGGGCTATGAGACCCAGTACTTC	CASSVGIGQGYETQYF